This T cell receptor (beta chain) was found in a study of blood T cell repertoires in COVID-19. Study details: Italy, Spain and the United States were the sources of the convalescent and acute COVID-19 samples. Nucleic acid was either cDNA or gDNA, and it came from T cells, B-cell-depleted T cells, or PBMCs.

Data came from immunoSEQ multiplex PCR; TCRdb stores just in-frame clones and leaves some out. The data contain about 160,000 clones, over 80% of them singletons. Germline assignment: CDR1 SGHRS and CDR2 YFSETQ. V dropped 2 bases and J dropped 4 bases, with 25 bases sitting between them. The CDR3 contains 19 residues. What was sequenced was peripheral blood. This receptor was identified in a man aged 25-45 years with COVID-19, enrolled during active disease. J is TRBJ2-1 and V is TRBV5-1, with D possibly being TRBD2 (6 bases). In DNA, the CDR3 is TGCGCCAGCAGCTTCACGATAAACGAAGAGGACTACAGGTACAATGAGCAGTTCTTC. This encodes CASSFTINEEDYRYNEQFF.